This T cell receptor beta chain originates from a study of cytomegalovirus exposure and HLA in healthy donors. Study-wide points: Highest at DRB1 and lowest at HLA-C, TCR association rates differed among HLA loci in a later analysis. Reported findings show TCR beta sequences accurately forecast HLA-A and HLA-B alleles in most subjects. Diagnosis of cytomegalovirus status made by the classifier reportedly showed high specificity and sensitivity.

Remarks on this clone: What it binds is not known.

The germline V and J ends were trimmed by 5 bases and 8 bases, with 13 bases remaining between them. Germline CDR1 and CDR2: SQVTM and ANQGSEA. This CDR3 contains 12 residues. PCR was performed using 60 Vbeta and 13 Jbeta primers. Original methodology: There were tens of millions of unique TCR beta chains by a later count, and about 12 million of them were shared. TCRdb's copy holds only in-frame clones and misses some; the assay was immunoSEQ multiplex PCR. Clone size and the V and J calls come from that table; the DNA yielded D and trimming. The data hold 100,000 to 150,000 clones, with about 78% observed a single time.

The chain couples TRBV29-1 to TRBJ2-4, with D possibly being TRBD1 (6 bases). The specimen was PBMCs. This TCR was recovered from a man aged 30 to 39 in good health and CMV-seronegative. CDR3 sequence reads: CSVWAGADIQYF. Written as DNA, the CDR3 is TGCAGCGTTTGGGCAGGGGCTGACATTCAGTACTTC.